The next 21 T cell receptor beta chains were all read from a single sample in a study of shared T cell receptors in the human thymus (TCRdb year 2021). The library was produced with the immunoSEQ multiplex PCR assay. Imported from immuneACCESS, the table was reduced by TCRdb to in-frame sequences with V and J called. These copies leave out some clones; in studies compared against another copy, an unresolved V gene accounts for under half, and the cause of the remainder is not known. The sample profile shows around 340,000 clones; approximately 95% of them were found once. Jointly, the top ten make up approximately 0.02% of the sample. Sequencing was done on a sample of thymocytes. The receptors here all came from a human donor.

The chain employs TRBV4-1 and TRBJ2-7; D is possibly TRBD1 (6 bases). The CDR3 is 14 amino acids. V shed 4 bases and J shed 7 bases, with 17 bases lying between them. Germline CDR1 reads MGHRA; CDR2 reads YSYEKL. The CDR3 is CASSRRQDTGEQYF. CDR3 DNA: TGCGCCAGCAGCCGGCGACAGGATACGGGGGAGCAGTACTTC.

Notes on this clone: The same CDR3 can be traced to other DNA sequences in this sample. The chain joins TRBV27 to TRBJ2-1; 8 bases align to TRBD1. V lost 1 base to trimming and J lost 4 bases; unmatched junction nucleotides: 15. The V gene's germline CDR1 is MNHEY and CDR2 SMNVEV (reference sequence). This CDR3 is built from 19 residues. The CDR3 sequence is CASSLFLLGRDRSYNEQFF. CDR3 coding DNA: TGTGCCAGCAGTTTATTTTTATTAGGTCGGGACAGGTCTTACAATGAGCAGTTCTTC.

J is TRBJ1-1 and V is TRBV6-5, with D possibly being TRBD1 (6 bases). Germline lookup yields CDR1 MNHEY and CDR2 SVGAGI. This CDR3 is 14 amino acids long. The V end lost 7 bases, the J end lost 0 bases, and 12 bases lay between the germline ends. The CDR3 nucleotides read TGTGCCAGCACTGGGGGCGGCTTGAACACTGAAGCTTTCTTT. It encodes CASTGGGLNTEAFF.

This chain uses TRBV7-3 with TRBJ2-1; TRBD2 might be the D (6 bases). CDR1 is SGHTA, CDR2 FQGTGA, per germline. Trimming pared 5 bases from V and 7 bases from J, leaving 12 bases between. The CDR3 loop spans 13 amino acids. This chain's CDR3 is CASSQHGGNEQFF. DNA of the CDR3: TGTGCCAGCAGCCAACACGGAGGGAATGAGCAGTTCTTC. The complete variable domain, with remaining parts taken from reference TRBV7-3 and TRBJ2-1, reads GAGVSQTPSNKVTEKGKYVELRCDPISGHTALYWYRQSLGQGPEFLIYFQGTGAADDSGLPNDRFFAVRPEGSVSTLKIQRTERGDSAVYLCASSQHGGNEQFFGPGTRLTVL.

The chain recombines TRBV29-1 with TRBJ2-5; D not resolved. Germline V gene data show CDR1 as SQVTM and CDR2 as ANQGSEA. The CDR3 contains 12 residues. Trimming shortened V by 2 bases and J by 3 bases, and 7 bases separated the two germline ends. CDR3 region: CSVELREETQYF. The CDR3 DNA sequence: TGCAGCGTTGAATTACGGGAAGAGACCCAGTACTTC.

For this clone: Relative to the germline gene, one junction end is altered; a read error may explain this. The CDR3 nucleotides read TGTGCCCGGAGAGGGGCCCCAGACGAGCAGTACTTC. Translating it yields CARRGAPDEQYF. V usage is TRBV30 and J usage is TRBJ2-7, with D possibly being TRBD1 or TRBD2 (5 bases each). CDR1 GTSNPN and CDR2 SVGIG come from the germline V gene (reference sequence). This CDR3 spans 12 amino acids.

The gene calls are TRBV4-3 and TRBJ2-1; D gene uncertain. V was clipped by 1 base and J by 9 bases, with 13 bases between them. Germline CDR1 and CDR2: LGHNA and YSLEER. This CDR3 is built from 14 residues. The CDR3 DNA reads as TGCGCCAGCAGCCAAGTAGATGGTGAAGCTGAGCAGTTCTTC. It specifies CASSQVDGEAEQFF.

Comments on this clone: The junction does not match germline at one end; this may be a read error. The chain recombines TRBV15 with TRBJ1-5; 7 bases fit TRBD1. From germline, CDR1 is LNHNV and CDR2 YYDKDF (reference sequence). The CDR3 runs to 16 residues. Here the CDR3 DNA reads TGTGCCACCAGCTTAACAGGGGAGTGGGTCAATGAGCCCCAGCATTTT. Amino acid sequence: CATSLTGEWVNEPQHF.

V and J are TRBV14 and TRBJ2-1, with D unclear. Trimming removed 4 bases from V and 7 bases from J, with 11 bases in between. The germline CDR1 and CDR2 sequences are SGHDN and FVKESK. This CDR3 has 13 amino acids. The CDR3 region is CASSPDGRNEQFF. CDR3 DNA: TGTGCCAGCAGCCCGGACGGAAGGAATGAGCAGTTCTTC.

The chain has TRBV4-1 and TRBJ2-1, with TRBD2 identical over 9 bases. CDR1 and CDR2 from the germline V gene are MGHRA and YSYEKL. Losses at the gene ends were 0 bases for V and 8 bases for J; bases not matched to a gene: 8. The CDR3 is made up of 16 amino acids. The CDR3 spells CASSQDFAGGPHEQFF. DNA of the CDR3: TGCGCCAGCAGCCAAGATTTCGCGGGAGGGCCCCATGAGCAGTTCTTC.

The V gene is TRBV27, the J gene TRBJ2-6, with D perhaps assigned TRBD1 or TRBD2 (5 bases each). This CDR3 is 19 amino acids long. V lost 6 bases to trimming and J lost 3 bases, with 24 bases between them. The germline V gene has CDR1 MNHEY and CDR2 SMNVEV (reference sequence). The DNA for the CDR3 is TGTGCCAGCAGACAATGCGCTTTGAGGGACGGGGTTGGGGCCAACGTCCTGACTTTC. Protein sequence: CASRQCALRDGVGANVLTF.

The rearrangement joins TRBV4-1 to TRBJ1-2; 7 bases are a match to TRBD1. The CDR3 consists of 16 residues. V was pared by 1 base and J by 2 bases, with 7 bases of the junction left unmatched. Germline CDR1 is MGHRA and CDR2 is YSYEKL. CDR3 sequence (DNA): TGCGCCAGCAGCCAAGGCTTGACGACAGGGAACTATGGCTACACCTTC. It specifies CASSQGLTTGNYGYTF.

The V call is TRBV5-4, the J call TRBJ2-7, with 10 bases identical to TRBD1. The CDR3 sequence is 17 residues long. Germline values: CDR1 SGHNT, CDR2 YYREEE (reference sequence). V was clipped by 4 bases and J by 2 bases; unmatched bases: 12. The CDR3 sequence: CASSPPGQGITAYEQYF. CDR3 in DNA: TGTGCCAGCAGCCCACCGGGACAGGGGATAACGGCCTACGAGCAGTACTTC.

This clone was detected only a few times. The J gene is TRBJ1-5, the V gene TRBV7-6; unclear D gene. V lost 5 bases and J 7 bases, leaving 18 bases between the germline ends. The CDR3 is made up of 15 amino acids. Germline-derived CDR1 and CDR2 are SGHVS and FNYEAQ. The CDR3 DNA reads TGTGCCAGCAGCGACCGGCCATGGGAGGGACAGCCCCAGCATTTT. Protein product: CASSDRPWEGQPQHF.

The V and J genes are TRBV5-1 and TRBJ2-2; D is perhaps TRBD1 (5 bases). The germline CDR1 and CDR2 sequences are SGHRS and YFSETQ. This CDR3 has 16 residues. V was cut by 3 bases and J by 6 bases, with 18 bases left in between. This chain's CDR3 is CASSSWGRNGAGELFF. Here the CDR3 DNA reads TGCGCCAGCAGCTCATGGGGCAGGAATGGGGCCGGGGAGCTGTTTTTT.

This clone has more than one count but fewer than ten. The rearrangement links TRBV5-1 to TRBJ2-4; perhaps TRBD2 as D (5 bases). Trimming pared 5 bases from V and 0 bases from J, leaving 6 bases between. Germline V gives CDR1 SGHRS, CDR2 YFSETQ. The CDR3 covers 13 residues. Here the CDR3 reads CASRGLAKNIQYF. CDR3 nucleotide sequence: TGCGCCAGCAGAGGACTAGCCAAAAACATTCAGTACTTC. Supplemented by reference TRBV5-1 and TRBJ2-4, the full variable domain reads KAGVTQTPRYLIKTRGQQVTLSCSPISGHRSVSWYQQTPGQGLQFLFEYFSETQRNKGNFPGRFSGRQFSNSRSEMNVSTLELGDSALYLCASRGLAKNIQYFGAGTRLSVL.

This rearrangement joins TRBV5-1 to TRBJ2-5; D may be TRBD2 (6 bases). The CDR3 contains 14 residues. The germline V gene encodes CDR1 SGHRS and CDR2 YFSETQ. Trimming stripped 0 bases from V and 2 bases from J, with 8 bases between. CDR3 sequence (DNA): TGCGCCAGCAGCTTGGGGGCGGGACAAGAGACCCAGTACTTC. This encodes CASSLGAGQETQYF. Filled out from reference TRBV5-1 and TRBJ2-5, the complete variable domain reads KAGVTQTPRYLIKTRGQQVTLSCSPISGHRSVSWYQQTPGQGLQFLFEYFSETQRNKGNFPGRFSGRQFSNSRSEMNVSTLELGDSALYLCASSLGAGQETQYFGPGTRLLVL.

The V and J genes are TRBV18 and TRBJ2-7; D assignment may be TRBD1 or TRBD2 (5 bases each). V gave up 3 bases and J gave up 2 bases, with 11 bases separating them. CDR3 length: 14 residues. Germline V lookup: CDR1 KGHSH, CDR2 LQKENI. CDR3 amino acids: CASSPGTETYEQYF. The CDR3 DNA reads TGTGCCAGCTCACCCGGGACGGAGACCTACGAGCAGTACTTC.

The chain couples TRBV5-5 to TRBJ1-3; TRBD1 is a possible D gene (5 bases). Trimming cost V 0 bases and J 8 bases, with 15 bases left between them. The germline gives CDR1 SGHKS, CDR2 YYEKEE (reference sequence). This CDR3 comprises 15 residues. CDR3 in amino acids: CASSLEWDARDTIYF. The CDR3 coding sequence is TGTGCCAGCAGCTTGGAATGGGACGCCCGGGACACCATATATTTT.

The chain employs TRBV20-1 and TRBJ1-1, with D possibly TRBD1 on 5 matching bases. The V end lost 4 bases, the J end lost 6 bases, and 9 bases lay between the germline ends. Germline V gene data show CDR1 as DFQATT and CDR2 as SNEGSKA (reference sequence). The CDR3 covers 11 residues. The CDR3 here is CSATGFAEAFF. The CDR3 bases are TGCAGTGCTACAGGGTTCGCTGAAGCTTTCTTT.

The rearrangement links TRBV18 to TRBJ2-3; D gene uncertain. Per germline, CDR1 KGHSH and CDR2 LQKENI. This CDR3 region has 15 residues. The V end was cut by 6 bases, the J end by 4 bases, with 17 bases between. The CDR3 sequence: CASSPSRKGPDTQYF. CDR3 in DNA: TGTGCCAGCTCCCCATCGAGGAAGGGTCCAGATACGCAGTATTTT.